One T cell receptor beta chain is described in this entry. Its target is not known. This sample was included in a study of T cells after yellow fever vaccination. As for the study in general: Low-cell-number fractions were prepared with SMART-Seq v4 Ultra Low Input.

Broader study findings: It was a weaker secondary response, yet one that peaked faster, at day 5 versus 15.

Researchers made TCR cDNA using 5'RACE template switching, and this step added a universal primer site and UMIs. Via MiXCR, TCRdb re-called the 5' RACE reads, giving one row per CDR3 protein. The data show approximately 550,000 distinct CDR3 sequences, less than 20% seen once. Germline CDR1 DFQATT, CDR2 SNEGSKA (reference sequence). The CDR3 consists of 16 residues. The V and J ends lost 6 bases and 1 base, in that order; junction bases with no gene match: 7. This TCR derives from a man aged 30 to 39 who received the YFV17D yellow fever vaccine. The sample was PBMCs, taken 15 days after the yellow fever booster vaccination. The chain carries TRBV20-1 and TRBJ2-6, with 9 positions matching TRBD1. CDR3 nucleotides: TGCAGTGCCCTGACAGGGGGTTCTTCTGGGGCCAACGTCCTGACTTTC. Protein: CSALTGGSSGANVLTF.